The 30 T cell receptor beta chains below all came from one sample that was sequenced in a study of a mutant IDH1 vaccine in newly diagnosed glioma. The repertoire was sequenced with immunoSEQ multiplex PCR; TCRdb's copy has only in-frame clones and lacks some. The sample yields around 15,000 clones, 85% to 90% seen once. Time point specified: baseline, week 1 (first vaccination visit). Sample treatment: pre-vaccination baseline after standard-of-care therapy. The sequencing here drew on PBMCs, taken from a glioma patient treated with radiotherapy, temozolomide or both. The receptors were gathered from a woman aged 40 to 49 with glioma. Some clones in this sample may be carry-over from other donors' samples.

The J gene is TRBJ2-2, the V gene TRBV7-6, with 8 bases that match TRBD1. Losses at the gene ends were 4 bases for V and 8 bases for J; bases not matched to a gene: 9. This CDR3 region has 15 residues. Per germline, CDR1 SGHVS and CDR2 FNYEAQ. DNA for the CDR3: TGTGCCAGCAGCTCGAACCAGGGGGCAAGGGGGGAGCTGTTTTTT. Encoded protein: CASSSNQGARGELFF.

The rearrangement uses TRBV19 and TRBJ1-1; D is possibly TRBD1 (5 bases). The germline V and J ends were trimmed by 7 bases and 3 bases, with 9 bases remaining between them. CDR1 LNHDA and CDR2 SQIVND come from the germline V gene (reference sequence). This CDR3 is built from 12 residues. The CDR3 is CASMGGYTEAFF. The CDR3 DNA reads as TGTGCCAGTATGGGGGGGTACACTGAAGCTTTCTTT.

CDR3 bases: TGTGCCAGCAGTTTGGAGGATGAGCAGTTCTTC. Amino acids: CASSLEDEQFF. The chain carries TRBV28 and TRBJ2-1, with D perhaps TRBD2 (5 bases). Germline lookup yields CDR1 MDHEN and CDR2 SYDVKM. The ends were cut back, 3 bases at V and 8 bases at J, with 5 bases in the middle. The CDR3 consists of 11 residues.

The V call is TRBV7-8, the J call TRBJ1-1; 7 bases line up with TRBD1. V was pared by 6 bases and J by 8 bases, with 12 bases of the junction left unmatched. CDR1 SGHVS and CDR2 FQNEAQ come from the germline V gene. The CDR3 is 14 amino acids. Here the CDR3 DNA reads TGTGCCAGCAGTCAAGGGACAGCCAATTTAGAAGCTTTCTTT. It translates to CASSQGTANLEAFF.

The chain's CDR3 is CALTGNSNQPQHF. The CDR3 nucleotides are TGTGCCTTGACAGGTAATAGCAATCAGCCCCAGCATTTT. This sequence joins TRBV30 and TRBJ1-5, with D maybe TRBD1 (6 bases). V was cut by 7 bases and J by 0 bases, with 10 bases left in between. CDR1 and CDR2 (germline): GTSNPN, SVGIG (reference sequence). CDR3 length: 13 amino acids.

Of note for this clone: One end of the junction varies from germline; a read error may be responsible. CDR3 coding DNA: TGTGCCAGCAGCCTAGCGGGGGGGTTAGGCTACGAGCAGTACTTC. It codes for CASSLAGGLGYEQYF. The genes are TRBV7-2 and TRBJ2-7; 12 nucleotides match TRBD2. Germline CDR1 is SGHTA and CDR2 is FQGNSA. The CDR3 extends over 15 amino acids.

This clone was detected once. This chain connects TRBV6-1 to TRBJ1-5; 8 bases are a match to TRBD1. Germline-derived CDR1 and CDR2 are MNHNS and SASEGT. The CDR3 runs 15 residues. V lost 2 bases, J lost 4 bases, and 4 bases stayed unmatched. The CDR3 nucleotides are TGTGCCAGCAGTGAACTCGACAGGGGTAATCAGCCCCAGCATTTT. This gives the protein CASSELDRGNQPQHF.

The chain joins TRBV27 to TRBJ1-1; tentative D call: TRBD1 (5 bases). Germline V lookup: CDR1 MNHEY, CDR2 SMNVEV (reference sequence). Trimming left V 7 bases short and J 0 bases short, with 24 bases between. The CDR3 covers 18 residues. The CDR3 coding sequence is TGTGCCAGCAACCTCCTAGGGGTAGGTGGACTGATGAACACTGAAGCTTTCTTT. This gives the protein CASNLLGVGGLMNTEAFF.

This chain joins TRBV6-1 and TRBJ2-3; D is uncertain. CDR1 and CDR2 from the germline V gene are MNHNS and SASEGT. The CDR3 is 14 residues long. V was pared by 2 bases and J by 3 bases, with 9 bases between. CDR3 amino acids: CASSEYMVTDTQYF. The CDR3 coding sequence is TGTGCCAGCAGTGAATATATGGTAACAGATACGCAGTATTTT.

This chain links TRBV19 with TRBJ1-6, with D perhaps TRBD1 (5 bases). V lost 3 bases to trimming and J lost 8 bases, with 8 bases between them. Germline assignment: CDR1 LNHDA and CDR2 SQIVND (reference sequence). CDR3 length: 13 amino acids. The DNA for the CDR3 is TGTGCCAGTAGTATTTGGGGGGATTCACCCCTCCACTTT. Translated: CASSIWGDSPLHF. Combining the CDR3 with reference TRBV19 and TRBJ1-6 gives the whole variable domain DGGITQSPKYLFRKEGQNVTLSCEQNLNHDAMYWYRQDPGQGLRLIYYSQIVNDFQKGDIAEGYSVSREKKESFPLTVTSAQKNPTAFYLCASSIWGDSPLHFGNGTRLTVT.

This clone ranks as medium-sized. V usage is TRBV5-6 and J usage is TRBJ2-5; D is perhaps TRBD2 (5 bases). Germline V CDR1 and CDR2: SGHDT, YYEEEE. V lost 1 base and J lost 2, with 12 bases in between. The CDR3 extends over 15 amino acids. CDR3 sequence: CASSLSGRRQETQYF. CDR3 nucleotide sequence: TGTGCCAGCAGCTTGTCGGGAAGACGGCAAGAGACCCAGTACTTC.

The chain has TRBV5-8 and TRBJ1-4; 9 positions agree with TRBD1. V shed 4 bases, J shed 5 bases, and the junction held 6 bases outside the gene matches. The CDR3 totals 15 residues. The germline gives CDR1 SGHTS, CDR2 YDEGEE. The CDR3, as DNA: TGTGCCAGCAGCCTATCCGGGACAGGGAATGAAAAACTGTTTTTT. Translated: CASSLSGTGNEKLFF.

The chain recombines TRBV5-8 with TRBJ1-3, with D possibly being TRBD1 (5 bases). Germline assignment: CDR1 SGHTS and CDR2 YDEGEE. Trimming removed 4 bases from V and 0 bases from J, with 14 bases in between. The CDR3 consists of 16 residues. CDR3: CASSRPGRHSGNTIYF. In nucleotides, the CDR3 is TGTGCCAGCAGCCGACCGGGACGGCACTCTGGAAACACCATATATTTT.

The chain has TRBV19 and TRBJ1-1; D is undetermined. CDR1 LNHDA and CDR2 SQIVND come from the germline V gene (reference sequence). V lost 1 base to trimming and J lost 2 bases, with 8 bases between them. This CDR3 is built from 14 residues. CDR3 protein: CASSIGAVNTEAFF. The CDR3 coding sequence is TGTGCCAGTAGTATAGGGGCGGTAAACACTGAAGCTTTCTTT.

V usage is TRBV6-1 and J usage is TRBJ2-7; 9 bases align to TRBD1. V shed 6 bases, J shed 0 bases, and the junction held 6 bases outside the gene matches. From germline, CDR1 is MNHNS and CDR2 SASEGT. This CDR3 has 15 amino acids. CDR3 nucleotides: TGTGCCAGCAGCCGGGACAGGGTAATCTCCTACGAGCAGTACTTC. It yields the protein CASSRDRVISYEQYF.

J is TRBJ2-4 and V is TRBV4-2; D perhaps matches TRBD2 (6 bases). This CDR3 has 15 residues. Trimming shortened V by 1 base and J by 2 bases, and 9 bases separated the two germline ends. Germline CDR1 LGHNA, CDR2 YNFKEQ. CDR3 sequence reads: CASSQAGGSKNIQYF. In DNA form, the CDR3 reads TGTGCCAGCAGCCAAGCTGGGGGGTCCAAAAACATTCAGTACTTC.

The chain joins TRBV27 to TRBJ2-1; 14 nucleotides line up with TRBD2. With V trimmed by 9 bases and J by 7 bases, 5 bases remained unmatched. Germline V gene data show CDR1 as MNHEY and CDR2 as SMNVEV (reference sequence). The CDR3 length is 14 residues. CDR3 sequence (DNA): TGTGCCAGTGTAGGACTAGCGGGAGGTAATGAGCAGTTCTTC. This gives the protein CASVGLAGGNEQFF.

As for this clone: One end of the junction is discordant with germline, which a read error may explain. Other DNA variants within this sample encode the same CDR3. The chain carries TRBV9 and TRBJ1-1; no reliable D call. The CDR3 loop spans 15 amino acids. Germline V gives CDR1 SGDLS, CDR2 YYNGEE. CDR3 DNA sequence: TGTGCCAGTAGCGTCCGGGTCCGTCGAGGGACTGAAGCTTTCTTT. As protein: CASSVRVRRGTEAFF.

The V call is TRBV18, the J call TRBJ1-3; possibly TRBD1 for D (5 bases). V was pared by 3 bases and J by 0 bases, with 18 bases between. Germline V gives CDR1 KGHSH, CDR2 LQKENI. The CDR3 has 18 amino acids. The CDR3 here is CASSPTGLGRLSGNTIYF. Here the CDR3 DNA reads TGTGCCAGCTCACCCACTGGTTTGGGACGACTCTCTGGAAACACCATATATTTT.

The gene calls are TRBV11-1 and TRBJ1-1; D is perhaps TRBD1 (5 bases). The CDR3 is made up of 15 amino acids. Trimming removed 3 bases from V and 3 bases from J, with 14 bases in between. Germline CDR1 SGHAT, CDR2 FQDESV (reference sequence). In DNA, the CDR3 is TGTGCCAGCAGCTTTTCGCGGCTAGGGGACACTGAAGCTTTCTTT. Protein product: CASSFSRLGDTEAFF.

Worth noting for this clone: Germline is not matched at one junction end, which may reflect a read error. The J gene is TRBJ2-1, the V gene TRBV7-7; 9 bases are shared with TRBD1. Germline CDR1 and CDR2: SSHAT and FNYEAQ (reference sequence). CDR3 length equals 15 residues. DNA of the CDR3: TGTGCTAGCAGCTTAGGGACAGGGACGGTATCTGAGCAGTTCTTC. It specifies CASSLGTGTVSEQFF.

This chain links TRBV19 with TRBJ1-4; D might be TRBD1 (5 bases). Trimming removed 8 bases at V and 4 bases at J, with 14 bases between. This CDR3 is built from 14 residues. Germline V gene data show CDR1 as LNHDA and CDR2 as SQIVND (reference sequence). CDR3 amino acids: CASYQSGYNEKLFF. The CDR3 DNA follows: TGTGCCAGTTATCAATCAGGGTATAATGAAAAACTGTTTTTT.

V usage is TRBV6-5 and J usage is TRBJ2-7; possibly TRBD2 for D (5 bases). Germline V gene sequence: CDR1 MNHEY, CDR2 SVGAGI. The CDR3 totals 15 residues. V was shortened by 5 bases and J by 4 bases, with 18 bases between the two germline ends. The DNA for the CDR3 is TGTGCCAGCAGTCCTGACCTTTCGAGGAGGTACGAGCAGTACTTC. As protein: CASSPDLSRRYEQYF.

The chain employs TRBV6-1 and TRBJ1-1; D not certain. The CDR3 is 14 residues long. The V end lost 6 bases, the J end lost 3 bases, and 14 bases lay between the germline ends. Germline V gives CDR1 MNHNS, CDR2 SASEGT. CDR3: CASSAPRGYTEAFF. CDR3 sequence (DNA): TGTGCCAGCAGCGCCCCGCGCGGATACACTGAAGCTTTCTTT.

V is TRBV4-1 and J is TRBJ1-5; D is perhaps TRBD1 (5 bases). Germline CDR1 MGHRA, CDR2 YSYEKL. V shed 1 base and J shed 3 bases, with 16 bases lying between them. The CDR3 is 17 residues long. CDR3 sequence: CASSQGSLGGANQPQHF. As DNA, the CDR3 is TGCGCCAGCAGCCAAGGTTCCCTAGGAGGGGCCAATCAGCCCCAGCATTTT.

The chain carries TRBV11-2 and TRBJ1-1; tentative D call: TRBD1 (5 bases). This CDR3 comprises 15 residues. The germline V and J ends were trimmed by 4 bases and 4 bases, with 16 bases remaining between them. Germline CDR1 and CDR2: SGHAT and FQNNGV. CDR3 nucleotide sequence: TGTGCCAGCAGCTCAGTGGGGGGGTCCGGCACTGAAGCTTTCTTT. Its translation is CASSSVGGSGTEAFF. Filled out from reference TRBV11-2 and TRBJ1-1, the complete variable domain reads EAGVAQSPRYKIIEKRQSVAFWCNPISGHATLYWYQQILGQGPKLLIQFQNNGVVDDSQLPKDRFSAERLKGVDSTLKIQPAKLEDSAVYLCASSSVGGSGTEAFFGQGTRLTVV.

The V and J genes are TRBV4-1 and TRBJ2-7, with 7 bases aligning to TRBD1. CDR3 size: 14 residues. Germline assignment: CDR1 MGHRA and CDR2 YSYEKL. V dropped 4 bases and J dropped 3; count of bases not matched to a gene: 6. DNA of the CDR3: TGCGCCAGCAGCCTTGAGGCAGGGGGCTACGAGCAGTACTTC. Protein product: CASSLEAGGYEQYF.

The gene calls are TRBV23-1 and TRBJ2-5, with 10 positions matching TRBD2. TRBV23-1 is designated an ORF whose function remains uncertain. The CDR3 is 14 amino acids. V shed 11 bases and J 3 bases; nucleotides not matched to a gene: 9. The CDR3 region has the DNA TGCGCCCTTTCCCCCCTAGCGGGAGAAGAGACCCAGTACTTC. It specifies CALSPLAGEETQYF.

V gene TRBV27 combines with J gene TRBJ2-1, with 7 bases aligning to TRBD2. The CDR3 consists of 14 residues. J lost 9 bases, V lost 8 bases, and 13 bases had no gene match. Germline V gene sequence: CDR1 MNHEY, CDR2 SMNVEV (reference sequence). The CDR3 DNA reads TGTGCCAGCTGTGCTGGGAGGGTTTTGCGTGAGCAGTTCTTC. It yields the protein CASCAGRVLREQFF.

The genes are TRBV19 and TRBJ2-1; 15 bases fit TRBD2. The CDR3 is 16 amino acids. From germline, CDR1 is LNHDA and CDR2 SQIVND (reference sequence). J gave up 6 bases and V 4 bases, and 4 bases lay outside the gene matches. The CDR3 DNA sequence: TGTGCCAGTAGTAAAGGGACTAGCGGGAGGACCAATGAGCAGTTCTTC. Protein sequence: CASSKGTSGRTNEQFF.